A single sample is the source of the 8 T cell receptor beta chains below, sequenced in a study of cytomegalovirus exposure and HLA in healthy donors. Profiling relied on immunoSEQ multiplex PCR, and the TCRdb table lists in-frame clones only, not all of them. The table has 200,000 to 300,000 clones, about 92% seen once. Sequencing was carried out using PBMCs. These receptors all stem from a woman aged 30 to 39 in good health and CMV-seronegative.

V and J are TRBV4-3 and TRBJ1-1, with D uncertain. In germline, CDR1 is LGHNA, CDR2 YSLEER. Trimming stripped 0 bases from V and 5 bases from J, with 13 bases between. The CDR3 is made up of 15 amino acids. CDR3 sequence reads: CASSQEGRWGTEAFF. Here the CDR3 DNA reads TGCGCCAGCAGCCAAGAAGGAAGGTGGGGAACTGAAGCTTTCTTT.

The gene calls are TRBV9 and TRBJ2-7, with D perhaps assigned TRBD1 or TRBD2 (6 bases each). V was clipped by 0 bases and J by 6 bases, with 16 bases between them. Germline V lookup: CDR1 SGDLS, CDR2 YYNGEE. CDR3 length: 15 residues. CDR3 DNA: TGTGCCAGCAGCGTAGCTTCCCGGGGGACATCCGAGCAGTACTTC. It specifies CASSVASRGTSEQYF.

Comment on this clone: An end of the junction differs from the germline gene, which may be a read error. The chain carries TRBV4-3 and TRBJ2-1; 10 bases are shared with TRBD2. This CDR3 is built from 17 residues. CDR1 and CDR2 (germline): LGHNA, YSLEER. CDR3 region: CASSQDRTSGSYSEQFF. The CDR3 nucleotides are TGCGCCAGCAGCCAAGACAGGACTAGCGGTTCGTACAGTGAGCAGTTCTTC.

The CDR3, as DNA: TGCAGCGTTGCGGGAGGTATCTACGAGCAGTACTTC. It yields the protein CSVAGGIYEQYF. V gene TRBV29-1 combines with J gene TRBJ2-7; 7 nucleotides line up with TRBD2. The CDR3 is made up of 12 amino acids. The V gene end was trimmed by 4 bases and the J gene end by 3 bases; junction bases not matched to a gene: 3. Germline V gene lookup returns CDR1 SQVTM and CDR2 ANQGSEA.

The chain employs TRBV5-1 and TRBJ2-7; perhaps TRBD2 as D (6 bases). CDR1 SGHRS and CDR2 YFSETQ come from the germline V gene. Trimming took 3 bases from V and 6 from J, leaving 19 bases between them. The CDR3 is made up of 15 amino acids. CDR3 DNA sequence: TGCGCCAGCAGCTCGGGAGTCCTAGAGGTGGCCGAGCAGTACTTC. Protein: CASSSGVLEVAEQYF.

This chain joins TRBV6-5 and TRBJ1-1; weak D call: TRBD1 (6 bases). This CDR3 spans 13 amino acids. Trimming cost V 8 bases and J 2 bases, with 12 bases left between them. CDR1 is MNHEY, CDR2 SVGAGI, per germline. The CDR3 nucleotides read TGTGCCAGCTCCGGACAGACCAACACTGAAGCTTTCTTT. Translation: CASSGQTNTEAFF.

In its sample, this clone was seen a few times. This chain connects TRBV6-5 to TRBJ2-5; D might be TRBD1 (5 bases). V gave up 1 base and J gave up 1 base, with 10 bases separating them. The CDR3 consists of 15 residues. The V gene's germline CDR1 is MNHEY and CDR2 SVGAGI. This chain's CDR3 is CASSYYTGSQETQYF. In nucleotides, the CDR3 is TGTGCCAGCAGTTACTATACAGGCAGCCAAGAGACCCAGTACTTC.

The rearrangement joins TRBV23-1 to TRBJ1-2; D unresolved. TRBV23-1 is known as an ORF, though its function is uncertain. The CDR3 runs to 14 residues. Trimming took off 2 bases at V and 4 bases at J, with 11 bases between the two ends. The CDR3 bases are TGCGCCAGCAGTCAAGGCATGGCCGGCTATGGCTACACCTTC. Protein sequence: CASSQGMAGYGYTF.